Presented here are 2 T cell receptor beta chains from one specimen sequenced in a study of cytomegalovirus exposure and HLA in healthy donors. The PCR contained 60 Vbeta and 13 Jbeta primers. Profiling relied on immunoSEQ multiplex PCR, and the TCRdb table lists in-frame clones only, not all of them. In the table there are around 140,000 clones, 70% to 85% of which are singletons. Material for sequencing was PBMCs. The origin of the receptors is a young man in good health and CMV-seropositive.

This chain links TRBV5-1 with TRBJ2-2; the D gene is possibly TRBD2 (6 bases). In germline, CDR1 is SGHRS, CDR2 YFSETQ. Trimming pared 5 bases from V and 4 bases from J, leaving 9 bases between. The CDR3 has 13 amino acids. The CDR3 DNA reads TGCGCCAGCAGGCGGGGAGGCACCGGGGAGCTGTTTTTT. Its protein is CASRRGGTGELFF.

The chain carries TRBV28 and TRBJ2-7, with 13 bases fitting TRBD2. The CDR3 has 16 amino acids. Germline lookup yields CDR1 MDHEN and CDR2 SYDVKM. V lost 6 bases and J lost 2; bases outside the gene matches: 7. The CDR3 loop is CASSMGLAGLPYEQYF. The CDR3 nucleotides are TGTGCCAGCAGCATGGGACTAGCGGGGCTCCCCTACGAGCAGTACTTC.